This T cell receptor (beta chain) was retrieved from a study of blood T cell repertoires in COVID-19. At the level of the study: Sites across the United States, Italy and Spain contributed samples from acute and convalescent COVID-19. In each case, the material was cDNA or gDNA derived from T cells, B-cell-depleted T cells, or PBMCs.

Followed over time, Seattle patients had been enrolled while infection was active. Authors' methods: Reference gene primer amplification in the assay estimated nucleated cell counts. TCRdb keeps only in-frame clones here, not all; method: immunoSEQ multiplex PCR. That table gives V, J and clone size, and the DNA gave D and trimming. There are 170,000 or so clones in the sample; around 84% occur only once, and approximately 0.5% lies in the top ten. Looked up from germline, CDR1 is KGHSH and CDR2 is LQKENI. This CDR3 spans 18 amino acids. J gave up 9 bases and V 4 bases, and 13 bases lay outside the gene matches.

The sample consisted of peripheral blood. The rearrangement joins TRBV18 to TRBJ1-6; 12 bases align to TRBD1. The sequence was collected from a man aged 55 to 70 with COVID-19, enrolled during active disease. The CDR3 DNA reads TGTGCCAGCTCACAAACCGGGACAGGGGGCGCCTCAATTTCACCCCTCCACTTT. Its translation: CASSQTGTGGASISPLHF.